The sample holds many counts of the clone carrying this TCR beta chain. Its antigen remains unidentified. This sample was included in a study of T-cell reconstitution after alpha-beta-depleted transplantation in children. Findings and caveats of the study: About two months after transplant, alpha-beta T cells reportedly came from several hundred expanded graft clones. T-cell numbers and diversity, one year after transplant, stemmed largely from T cells that were newly produced.

Preparation of the TCRbeta library used unique molecular identifiers. TCRdb independently ran MiXCR on the PCR reads; one entry per CDR3 protein. Altogether roughly 70,000 distinct CDR3 sequences are present, roughly 4.9% being singletons, with the ten largest covering over 15%. The CDR3 has 14 amino acids. CDR1 GTSNPN and CDR2 SVGIG come from the germline V gene (reference sequence). V was trimmed by 4 bases and J by 0 bases, leaving 11 bases between them. The TCR originated in a boy under two years old who had a stem cell transplant for acute myeloid leukemia, so the T cells may come from the graft donor. The sample consisted of PBMCs, mostly from graft donor cells, taken 180 days after TCRalphabeta/CD19-depleted stem cell transplant. This chain uses TRBV30 with TRBJ2-3; D assignment may be TRBD1 or TRBD2 (5 bases each). CDR3 loop: CAWIGAASTDTQYF. CDR3 nucleotides: TGTGCCTGGATCGGGGCGGCGAGCACAGATACGCAGTATTTT.